The rows below give T cell receptor beta chains drawn from one sample of a study of blood T cell repertoires in COVID-19. Sequencing used immunoSEQ multiplex PCR; TCRdb keeps in-frame clones, though not all of them. Among some 50,000 clones listed, 84% were seen once. The specimen was peripheral blood. The receptor source for this set is a man aged 50 or older with acute or convalescent COVID-19. Each CDR3 is given with its conserved first and last residue. The D gene is left open where the match is weak. The size entry is marked missing in some rows and otherwise reads once, few, many or a size class.

d_call j_call clone_size v_call cdr3_nt cdr3_aa
- TRBJ1-4 - TRBV10-3 TGTGCCATCAGTGAGTCGAAGGGGTATGGTGAAAAACTGTTTTTT CAISESKGYGEKLFF
- TRBJ2-7 - TRBV5-8 TGTGCCAGCAGCTTCCGGGGGGCAGGTCGCGAGCAGTACTTC CASSFRGAGREQYF
TRBD2 TRBJ2-3 - TRBV29-1 TGCAGCGTTGTCGCGGGGGGGACAGATACGCAGTATTTT CSVVAGGTDTQYF
- TRBJ2-1 - TRBV3-1/TRBV3-2 TGTGCCAGCAGCCAACCTAGGAATGAGCAGTTCTTC CASSQPRNEQFF
TRBD1 TRBJ2-1 - TRBV12-3/TRBV12-4 TGTGCCAGCAGTTTAGCCAGGGGGAATGAGCAGTTCTTC CASSLARGNEQFF
TRBD2 TRBJ2-1 - TRBV4-1 TGCGCCAGCAGCCTCGGACTAGCGGGAGGTCCGTACAATGAGCAGTTCTTC CASSLGLAGGPYNEQFF
- TRBJ2-7 - TRBV11-3 TGTGCCAGCAGCTCGGACAACTACGAGCAGTACTTC CASSSDNYEQYF
- TRBJ1-2 - TRBV6-1 TGTGCCAGCAGTGAAATGGGGGAGGGAACGGATGGCTACACCTTC CASSEMGEGTDGYTF
- TRBJ1-6 - TRBV6-5 TGTGCCACCGCCCCCGGGACTGGGAGGTCACCCCTCCACTTT CATAPGTGRSPLHF
TRBD1 TRBJ1-1 - TRBV18 TGTGCCAGCTCCCATAAGGTTTTCGGACAGGGGTTTAACACTGAAGCTTTCTTT CASSHKVFGQGFNTEAFF
- TRBJ1-2 - TRBV2 TGTGCCAGCAGTGAAGCTCAAGGGGTGGATGGCTACACCTTC CASSEAQGVDGYTF
- TRBJ1-1 - TRBV18 TGTGCCAGCTCACAGGGGGAGCACACTGAAGCTTTCTTT CASSQGEHTEAFF
TRBD1 TRBJ2-1 - TRBV19 TGTGCCAGTAGTCAGCTCGGGACAGGGAAATACAATGAGCAGTTCTTC CASSQLGTGKYNEQFF
TRBD2 TRBJ2-7 few TRBV25-1 TGTGCCAGCAGTGAACTTCCAGCGGGAGGGCCTAACGAGCAGTACTTC CASSELPAGGPNEQYF
- TRBJ1-6 - TRBV6-5 TGTGCCACCCAGGGCAAGAATTCACCCCTCCACTTT CATQGKNSPLHF
- TRBJ2-1 - TRBV10-2 TGCGCCAGCACCGAGAGCTCCTACAATGAGCAGTTCTTC CASTESSYNEQFF
- TRBJ2-7 once TRBV10-2 TGCGCCAGCAGTGATGCGAGCGTAAGCTCCTACGGGCAGTACTTC CASSDASVSSYGQYF
TRBD1 TRBJ2-1 once TRBV11-2 TGTGCCAGCAGCTTAGGAGGGGGCAAATATGAGCAGTTCTTC CASSLGGGKYEQFF
- TRBJ1-4 - TRBV13 TGTGCCAGCAGCTTACTGCGGACAACTAATGAAAAACTGTTTTTT CASSLLRTTNEKLFF
- TRBJ1-5 - TRBV3-1/TRBV3-2 TGTGCCAGCAGCCAAGATGGGAGGGTTAATCAGCCCCAGCATTTT CASSQDGRVNQPQHF
- TRBJ1-1 - TRBV7-3 TGTGCCAGCAGCTTAACGGGGGGTGGCACTGAAGCTTTCTTT CASSLTGGGTEAFF
- TRBJ2-3 - TRBV4-2 TGTGCCAGCAGCTCGCGGACAGATTCTAGCACAGATACGCAGTATTTT CASSSRTDSSTDTQYF
TRBD1 TRBJ1-1 few TRBV6-2/TRBV6-3 TGTGCCAGCAGTCACGGACAGGGGAACACTGAAGCTTTCTTT CASSHGQGNTEAFF
- TRBJ1-1 - TRBV7-8 TGTGCCAGCACCTCGCCGGGCACTGAAGCTTTCTTT CASTSPGTEAFF
TRBD2 TRBJ2-2 - TRBV10-1 TGCGCCGGTCTAGCGGGGAACACCGGGGAGCTGTTTTTT CAGLAGNTGELFF
- TRBJ1-1 - TRBV7-3 TGTGCCAGCAGCTTCACAGGGAACACTGAAGCTTTCTTT CASSFTGNTEAFF
- TRBJ1-5 - TRBV4-1 TGCGCCAGCAGCCCCTACCCGACCGGGAAAAATCAGCCCCAGCATTTT CASSPYPTGKNQPQHF
- TRBJ1-6 once TRBV9 TGTGCCAGCAGCGTAGAGGGCAGGGATTCACCCCTCCACTTT CASSVEGRDSPLHF